This T cell receptor beta chain was observed in a study of blood T cell repertoires in COVID-19. Profiled with immunoSEQ multiplex PCR; TCRdb holds only in-frame clones, not every one. Seen here are 200,000 to 250,000 clones, 82% observed once, and the top ten hold about 15%. This clone was picked up a small number of times. Trimming pared 6 bases from V and 4 bases from J, leaving 15 bases between. The CDR3 is 14 amino acids. Germline V gene lookup returns CDR1 SGHNT and CDR2 YENEEA. Sequenced input: PBMCs or T cells enriched from blood (not recorded which). The chain carries TRBV11-3 and TRBJ1-1, with D tentatively TRBD1 (5 bases). This TCR was recovered from a man aged 35 to 55 who had recovered from COVID-19. CDR3 DNA sequence: TGTGCCAGCAGTACCGGGCGGGGGAGCACTGAAGCTTTCTTT. This codes for CASSTGRGSTEAFF.